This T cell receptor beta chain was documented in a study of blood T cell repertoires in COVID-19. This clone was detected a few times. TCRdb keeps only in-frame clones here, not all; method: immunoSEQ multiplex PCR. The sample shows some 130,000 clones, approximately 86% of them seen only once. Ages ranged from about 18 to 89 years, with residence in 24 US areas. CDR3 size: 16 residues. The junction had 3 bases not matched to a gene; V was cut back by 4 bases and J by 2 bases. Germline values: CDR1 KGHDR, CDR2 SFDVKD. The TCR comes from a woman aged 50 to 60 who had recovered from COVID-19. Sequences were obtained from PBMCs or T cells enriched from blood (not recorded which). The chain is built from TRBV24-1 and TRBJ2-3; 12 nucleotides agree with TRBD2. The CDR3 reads CATSDRTSGDTDTQYF. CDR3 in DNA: TGTGCCACCAGTGACCGGACTAGCGGGGACACAGATACGCAGTATTTT.